This T cell receptor beta chain was documented in a study of identical twins. This clonotype appeared many times. The cDNA had a unique molecular identifier and a template-switch universal primer site. TCRdb recomputed calls from the 5' RACE reads with MiXCR, one row per CDR3 protein. The sample has 250,000 or so distinct CDR3 sequences; about 7% are singletons. Per germline, CDR1 SGHTA and CDR2 FQGTGA. Trimming removed 2 bases at V and 1 base at J, with 5 bases between. The CDR3 is made up of 14 amino acids. The same specimen was also included in a second study, on yellow fever vaccine responses in identical twins.

Sequenced material: memory (CD45RO+) T cells sorted from blood. The chain recombines TRBV7-3 with TRBJ2-2; weak D call: TRBD1 (5 bases). The sequence derives from a woman under 30 in good health. Here the CDR3 reads CASSLQGNTGELFF. The CDR3 DNA reads as TGTGCCAGCAGCTTACAGGGGAACACCGGGGAGCTGTTTTTT.